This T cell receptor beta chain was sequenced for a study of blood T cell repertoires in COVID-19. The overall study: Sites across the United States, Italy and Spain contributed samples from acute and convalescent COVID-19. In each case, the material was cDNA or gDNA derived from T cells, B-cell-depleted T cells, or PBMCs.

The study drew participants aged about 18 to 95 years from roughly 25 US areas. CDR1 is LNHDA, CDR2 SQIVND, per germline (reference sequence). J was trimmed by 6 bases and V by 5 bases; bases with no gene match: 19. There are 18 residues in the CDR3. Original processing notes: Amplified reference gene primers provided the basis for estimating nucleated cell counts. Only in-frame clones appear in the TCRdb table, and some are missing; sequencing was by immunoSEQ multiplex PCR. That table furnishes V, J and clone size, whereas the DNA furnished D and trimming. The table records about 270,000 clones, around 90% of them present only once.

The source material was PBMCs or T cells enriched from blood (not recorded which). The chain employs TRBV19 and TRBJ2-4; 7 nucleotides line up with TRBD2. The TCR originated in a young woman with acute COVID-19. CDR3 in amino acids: CASSSSIAEAGRANIQYF. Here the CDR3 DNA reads TGTGCCAGTAGTTCTAGTATTGCCGAGGCAGGGAGGGCAAACATTCAGTACTTC. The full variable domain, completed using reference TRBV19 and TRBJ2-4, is DGGITQSPKYLFRKEGQNVTLSCEQNLNHDAMYWYRQDPGQGLRLIYYSQIVNDFQKGDIAEGYSVSREKKESFPLTVTSAQKNPTAFYLCASSSSIAEAGRANIQYFGAGTRLSVL.